The entry that follows covers one T cell receptor beta chain sequence. Its antigen is undetermined. These data originate in a study of blood T cells in healthy people across ages. Primed by a sample-barcoded 5' primer and a J-beta primer mix, a second PCR proceeded for about 6 to 11 cycles. Through a template-switch adaptor with 12 random nucleotides, each cDNA molecule received a tag. TCRdb ran MiXCR on the 5' RACE reads and lists one entry per CDR3 protein. The sample lists 600,000 or so distinct CDR3 sequences; 21% were seen once. CDR1 MNHEY and CDR2 SVGAGI come from the germline V gene. CDR3 length equals 14 residues. V lost 5 bases, J lost 7 bases, and 6 bases stayed unmatched. Study outcomes and limitations: The long-lived group displayed more naive CD4+ cells, plus higher diversity, than the aged donors did. A roughly linear fall in TCR beta diversity per million T cells was seen with increasing age.

Every sample yielded at least 6.5 million isolated PBMCs. This clonotype was obtained from a man between 65 and 85 years old in good health. Sequences were obtained from blood. V usage is TRBV6-5 and J usage is TRBJ2-1, with 9 bases identical to TRBD1. The CDR3 loop reads CASSKGQGLNEQFF. The CDR3 DNA sequence: TGTGCCAGCAGTAAGGGACAGGGTCTGAATGAGCAGTTCTTC.